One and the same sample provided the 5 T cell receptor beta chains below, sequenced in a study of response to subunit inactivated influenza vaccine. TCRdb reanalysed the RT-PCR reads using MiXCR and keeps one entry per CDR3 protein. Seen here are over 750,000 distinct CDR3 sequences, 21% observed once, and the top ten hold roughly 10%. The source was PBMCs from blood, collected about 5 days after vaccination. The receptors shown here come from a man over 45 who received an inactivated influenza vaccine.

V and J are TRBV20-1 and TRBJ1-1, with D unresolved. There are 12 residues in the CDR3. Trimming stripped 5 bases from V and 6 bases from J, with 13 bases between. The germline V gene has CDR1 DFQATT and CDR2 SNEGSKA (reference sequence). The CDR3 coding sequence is TGCAGTGCTCTCAGGTTGAGCGCTGAAGCTTTCTTT. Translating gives CSALRLSAEAFF.

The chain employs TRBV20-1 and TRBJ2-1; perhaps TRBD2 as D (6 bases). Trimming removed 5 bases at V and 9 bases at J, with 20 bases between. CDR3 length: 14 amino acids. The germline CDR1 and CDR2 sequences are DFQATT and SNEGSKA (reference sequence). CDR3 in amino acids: CSAVRLVYRGEQFF. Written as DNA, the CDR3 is TGCAGTGCTGTACGACTAGTATATAGGGGTGAGCAGTTCTTC.

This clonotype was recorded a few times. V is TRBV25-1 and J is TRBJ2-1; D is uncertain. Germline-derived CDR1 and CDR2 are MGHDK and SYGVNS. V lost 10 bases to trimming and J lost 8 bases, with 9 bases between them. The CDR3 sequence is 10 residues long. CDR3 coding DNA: TGTGCCACCCTTGGGGATGAGCAGTTCTTC. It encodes CATLGDEQFF.

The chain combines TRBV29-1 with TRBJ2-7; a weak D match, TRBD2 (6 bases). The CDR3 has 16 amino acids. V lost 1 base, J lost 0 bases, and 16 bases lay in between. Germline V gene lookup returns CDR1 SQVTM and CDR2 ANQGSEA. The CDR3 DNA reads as TGCAGCGTTGAAGGCGTAGGGGACTCCACCTCCTACGAGCAGTACTTC. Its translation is CSVEGVGDSTSYEQYF.

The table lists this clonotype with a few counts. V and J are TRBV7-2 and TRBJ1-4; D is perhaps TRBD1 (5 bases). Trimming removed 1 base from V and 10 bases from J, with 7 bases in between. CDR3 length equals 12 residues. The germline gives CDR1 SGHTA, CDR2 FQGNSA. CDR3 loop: CASSLVGGKLFF. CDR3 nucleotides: TGTGCCAGCAGCTTAGTCGGGGGAAAACTGTTTTTT.